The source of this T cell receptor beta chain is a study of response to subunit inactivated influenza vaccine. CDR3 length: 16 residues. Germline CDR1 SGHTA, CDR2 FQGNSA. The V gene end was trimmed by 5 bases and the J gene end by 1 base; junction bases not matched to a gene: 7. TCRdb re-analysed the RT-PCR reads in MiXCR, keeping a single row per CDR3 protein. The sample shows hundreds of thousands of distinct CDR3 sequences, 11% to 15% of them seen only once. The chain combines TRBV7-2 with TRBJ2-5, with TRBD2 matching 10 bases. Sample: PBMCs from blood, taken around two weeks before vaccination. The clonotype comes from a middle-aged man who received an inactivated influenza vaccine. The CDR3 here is CASSQEGLALQETQYF. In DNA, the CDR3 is TGTGCCAGCAGCCAGGAGGGACTAGCGCTCCAAGAGACCCAGTACTTC.